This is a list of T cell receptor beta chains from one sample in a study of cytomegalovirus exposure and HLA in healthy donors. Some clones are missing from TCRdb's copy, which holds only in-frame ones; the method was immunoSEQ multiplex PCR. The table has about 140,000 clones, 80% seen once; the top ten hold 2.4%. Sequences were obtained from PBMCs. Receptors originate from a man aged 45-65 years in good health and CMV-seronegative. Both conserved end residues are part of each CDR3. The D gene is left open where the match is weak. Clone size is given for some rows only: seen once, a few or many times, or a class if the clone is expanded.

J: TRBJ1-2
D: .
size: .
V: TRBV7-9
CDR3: CASSLALSADYGYTF
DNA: TGTGCCAGCAGCTTAGCGTTATCGGCGGACTATGGCTACACCTTC

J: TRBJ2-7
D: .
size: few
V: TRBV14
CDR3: CASSQGTYSYEQYF
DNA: TGTGCCAGCAGCCAGGGGACATACTCCTACGAGCAGTACTTC

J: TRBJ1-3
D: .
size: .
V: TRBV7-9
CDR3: CASSSRYLRGGNTIYF
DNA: TGTGCCAGCAGCTCACGTTACCTCAGGGGAGGAAACACCATATATTTT

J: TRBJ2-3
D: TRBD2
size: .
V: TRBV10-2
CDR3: CASSVGSGRNTDTQYF
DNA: TGCGCCAGCAGTGTAGGTAGCGGGAGGAACACAGATACGCAGTATTTT

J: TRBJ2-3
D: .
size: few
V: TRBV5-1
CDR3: CASSIWGGGTDTQYF
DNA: TGCGCCAGCAGTATCTGGGGAGGGGGGACAGATACGCAGTATTTT

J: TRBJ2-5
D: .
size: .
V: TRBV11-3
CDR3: CASSLDQKTQYF
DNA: TGTGCCAGCAGCTTAGATCAGAAGACCCAGTACTTC

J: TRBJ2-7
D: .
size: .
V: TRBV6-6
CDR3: CASSYRGGGYEQYF
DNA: TGTGCCAGCAGTTACCGGGGAGGAGGCTACGAGCAGTACTTC

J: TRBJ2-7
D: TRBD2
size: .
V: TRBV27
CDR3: CASSLKRGSIYEQYF
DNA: TGTGCCAGCAGTTTAAAGCGGGGGTCCATCTACGAGCAGTACTTC

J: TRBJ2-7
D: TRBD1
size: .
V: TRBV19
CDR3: CASRRTGGYEQYF
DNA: TGTGCCAGTAGAAGGACAGGGGGCTACGAGCAGTACTTC

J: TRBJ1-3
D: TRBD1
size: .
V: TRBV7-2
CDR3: CASSLWTGAPGNTIYF
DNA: TGTGCCAGCAGCTTATGGACAGGGGCCCCTGGAAACACCATATATTTT

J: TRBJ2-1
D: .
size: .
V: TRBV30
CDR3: CAWSVRNEQFF
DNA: TGTGCCTGGAGTGTGCGGAATGAGCAGTTCTTC

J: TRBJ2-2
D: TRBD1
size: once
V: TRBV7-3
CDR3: CASSRQGTDGELFF
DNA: TGTGCCAGCAGCCGACAGGGTACCGACGGGGAGCTGTTTTTT

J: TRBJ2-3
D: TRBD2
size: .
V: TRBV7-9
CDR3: CASSYLAGGITDTQYF
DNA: TGTGCCAGCAGCTATTTAGCGGGAGGGATCACAGATACGCAGTATTTT

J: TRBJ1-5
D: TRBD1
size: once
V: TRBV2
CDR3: CASSVQHGQGRSNQPQHF
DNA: TGTGCCAGCAGTGTTCAACACGGACAGGGGAGGAGCAATCAGCCCCAGCATTTT

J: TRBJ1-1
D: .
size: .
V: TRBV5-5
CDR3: CASSLTTEVVAFF
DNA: TGTGCCAGCAGCTTGACGACAGAAGTGGTTGCTTTCTTT

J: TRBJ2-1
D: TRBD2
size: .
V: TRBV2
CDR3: CASSEEERGAYNEQFF
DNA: TGTGCCAGCAGTGAAGAAGAGCGGGGCGCTTACAATGAGCAGTTCTTC

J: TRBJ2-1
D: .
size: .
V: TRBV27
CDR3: CATTGYNEQFF
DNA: TGTGCCACCACAGGCTACAATGAGCAGTTCTTC

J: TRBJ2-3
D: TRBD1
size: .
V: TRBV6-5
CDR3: CASSLMTGQTTDTQYF
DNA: TGTGCCAGCAGTTTAATGACGGGACAGACTACAGATACGCAGTATTTT

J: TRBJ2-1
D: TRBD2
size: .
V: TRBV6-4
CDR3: CASSGSGRASYNEQFF
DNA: TGTGCCAGCAGCGGAAGCGGGAGGGCTTCCTACAATGAGCAGTTCTTC

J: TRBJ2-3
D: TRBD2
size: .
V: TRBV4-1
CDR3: CASSQTSGGYVTDTQYF
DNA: TGCGCCAGCAGCCAGACTAGCGGGGGGTATGTAACAGATACGCAGTATTTT

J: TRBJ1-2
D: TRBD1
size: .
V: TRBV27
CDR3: CASRTWDRADYGYTF
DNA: TGTGCCAGCAGAACCTGGGACAGGGCAGACTATGGCTACACCTTC

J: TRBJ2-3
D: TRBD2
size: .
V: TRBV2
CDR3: CASSASGGPTTF
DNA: TGTGCCAGCAGCGCTAGCGGGGGGCCGACCACGTTT

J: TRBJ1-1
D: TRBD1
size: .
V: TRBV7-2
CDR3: CASSLMSGRGLNTEAFF
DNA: TGTGCCAGCAGCTTAATGTCCGGCAGGGGGTTGAACACTGAAGCTTTCTTT

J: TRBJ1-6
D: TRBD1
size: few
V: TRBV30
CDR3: CAWTRGQTIYNSPLHF
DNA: TGTGCCTGGACCCGGGGACAGACGATCTATAATTCACCCCTCCACTTT

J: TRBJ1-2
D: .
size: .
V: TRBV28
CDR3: CATRVAYGYTF
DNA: TGTGCCACACGGGTCGCCTATGGCTACACCTTC

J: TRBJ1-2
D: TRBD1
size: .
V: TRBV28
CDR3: CASRETGGAYYGYTF
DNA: TGTGCCAGCAGGGAAACAGGGGGCGCGTATTATGGCTACACCTTC

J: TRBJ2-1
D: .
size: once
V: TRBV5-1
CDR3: CASSLGSGHFDNEQFF
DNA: TGCGCCAGCAGCTTGGGTTCGGGACACTTTGACAATGAGCAGTTCTTC

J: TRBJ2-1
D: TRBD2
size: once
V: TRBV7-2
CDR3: CASSLEIAGVHEQFF
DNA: TGTGCCAGCAGCTTAGAAATAGCGGGGGTCCATGAGCAGTTCTTC

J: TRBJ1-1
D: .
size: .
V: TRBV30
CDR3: CAWSVRVGTEAFF
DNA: TGTGCCTGGAGTGTCAGGGTAGGGACTGAAGCTTTCTTT

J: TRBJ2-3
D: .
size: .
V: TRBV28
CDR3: CASSLQYSADTQYF
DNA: TGTGCCAGCAGTCTACAATATAGCGCGGATACGCAGTATTTT

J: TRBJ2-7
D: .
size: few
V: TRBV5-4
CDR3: CASSPVTGVGYEQYF
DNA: TGTGCCAGCAGTCCCGTGACGGGGGTCGGCTACGAGCAGTACTTC

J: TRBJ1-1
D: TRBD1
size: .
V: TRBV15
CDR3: CATSGYRGQAFF
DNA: TGTGCCACCAGCGGATACAGGGGGCAGGCTTTCTTT

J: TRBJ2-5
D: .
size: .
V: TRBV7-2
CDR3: CASSLLAGLGETQYF
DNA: TGTGCCAGCAGCCTCTTGGCGGGGCTTGGGGAGACCCAGTACTTC

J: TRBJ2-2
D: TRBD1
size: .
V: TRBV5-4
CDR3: CASSSQQGPGELFF
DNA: TGTGCCAGCAGCTCGCAACAGGGGCCCGGGGAGCTGTTTTTT

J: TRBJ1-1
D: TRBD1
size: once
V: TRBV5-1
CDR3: CASSLRQGQVGTEAFF
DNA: TGCGCCAGCAGCTTGAGACAGGGGCAGGTGGGCACTGAAGCTTTCTTT

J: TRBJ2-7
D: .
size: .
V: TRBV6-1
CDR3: CASRDGSRYEQYF
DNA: TGTGCCAGCAGGGACGGGAGTAGATACGAGCAGTACTTC

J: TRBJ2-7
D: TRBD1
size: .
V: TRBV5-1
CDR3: CASSYLGGRSPYEQYF
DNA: TGCGCCAGCAGCTACTTAGGGGGCAGGTCTCCCTACGAGCAGTACTTC

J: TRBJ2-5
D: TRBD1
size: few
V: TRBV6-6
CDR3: CASSYSQGAGETQYF
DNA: TGTGCCAGCAGTTACTCCCAGGGGGCGGGAGAGACCCAGTACTTC

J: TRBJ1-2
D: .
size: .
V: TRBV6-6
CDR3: CASSYSTGVHNYGYTF
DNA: TGTGCCAGCAGTTACTCGACGGGGGTCCATAACTATGGCTACACCTTC

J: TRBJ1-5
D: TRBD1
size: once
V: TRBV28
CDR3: CASSSPTGGNQPQHF
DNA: TGTGCCAGCAGTTCGCCTACAGGGGGCAATCAGCCCCAGCATTTT

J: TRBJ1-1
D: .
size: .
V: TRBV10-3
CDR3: CAISGEGGEAFF
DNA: TGTGCCATCAGTGGGGAGGGGGGTGAAGCTTTCTTT

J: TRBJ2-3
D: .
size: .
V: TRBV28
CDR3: CASSASELTTDTQYF
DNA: TGTGCCAGCAGCGCCTCGGAGCTTACGACAGATACGCAGTATTTT